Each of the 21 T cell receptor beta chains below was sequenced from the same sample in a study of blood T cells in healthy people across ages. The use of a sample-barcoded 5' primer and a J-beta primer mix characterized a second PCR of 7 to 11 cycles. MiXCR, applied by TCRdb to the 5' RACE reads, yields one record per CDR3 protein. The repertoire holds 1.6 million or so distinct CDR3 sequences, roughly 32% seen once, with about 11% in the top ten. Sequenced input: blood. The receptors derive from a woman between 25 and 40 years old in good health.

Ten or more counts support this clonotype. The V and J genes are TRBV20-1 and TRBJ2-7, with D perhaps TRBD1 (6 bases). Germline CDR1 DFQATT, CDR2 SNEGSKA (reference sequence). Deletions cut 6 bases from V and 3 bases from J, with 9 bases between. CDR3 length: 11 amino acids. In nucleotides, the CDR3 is TGCAGTGCGGGGGCATACTACGAGCAGTACTTC. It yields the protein CSAGAYYEQYF.

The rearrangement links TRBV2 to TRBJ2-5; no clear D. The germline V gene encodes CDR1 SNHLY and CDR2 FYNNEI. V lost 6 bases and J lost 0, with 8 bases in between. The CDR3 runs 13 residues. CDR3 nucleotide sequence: TGTGCCAGCAGGCCGCGGAACCAAGAGACCCAGTACTTC. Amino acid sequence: CASRPRNQETQYF. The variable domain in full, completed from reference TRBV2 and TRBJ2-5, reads EPEVTQTPSHQVTQMGQEVILRCVPISNHLYFYWYRQILGQKVEFLVSFYNNEISEKSEIFDDQFSVERPDGSNFTLKIRSTKLEDSAMYFCASRPRNQETQYFGPGTRLLVL.

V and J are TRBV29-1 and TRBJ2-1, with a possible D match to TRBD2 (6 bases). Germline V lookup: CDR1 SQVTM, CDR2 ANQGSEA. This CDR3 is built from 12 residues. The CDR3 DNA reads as TGCAGGGGGGGTTTTGGAGACAATGAGCAGTTCTTC. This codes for CRGGFGDNEQFF.

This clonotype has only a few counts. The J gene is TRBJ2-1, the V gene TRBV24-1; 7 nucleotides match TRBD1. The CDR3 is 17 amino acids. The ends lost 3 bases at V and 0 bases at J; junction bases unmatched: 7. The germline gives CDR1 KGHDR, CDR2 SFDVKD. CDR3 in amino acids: CATSDQGQPTSYNEQFF. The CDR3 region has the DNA TGTGCCACCAGTGATCAGGGACAGCCGACCTCCTACAATGAGCAGTTCTTC.

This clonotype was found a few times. The DNA of the CDR3 is TGCAGTGCTAGAGATCGGCGGGGGGGAACCTACAATGAGCAGTTCTTC. It yields the protein CSARDRRGGTYNEQFF. V is TRBV20-1 and J is TRBJ2-1, with TRBD2 identical over 9 bases. The CDR3 runs to 16 residues. CDR1 and CDR2 from the germline V gene are DFQATT and SNEGSKA (reference sequence). V was pared by 0 bases and J by 2 bases, with 5 bases of the junction left unmatched.

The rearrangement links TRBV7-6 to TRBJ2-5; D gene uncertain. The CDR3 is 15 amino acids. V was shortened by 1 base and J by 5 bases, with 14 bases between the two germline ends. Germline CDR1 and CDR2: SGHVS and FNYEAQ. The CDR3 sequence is CASSLDAWSGETQYF. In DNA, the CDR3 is TGTGCCAGCAGCTTAGACGCGTGGTCTGGGGAGACCCAGTACTTC. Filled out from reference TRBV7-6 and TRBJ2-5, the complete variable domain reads GAGVSQSPRYKVTKRGQDVALRCDPISGHVSLYWYRQALGQGPEFLTYFNYEAQQDKSGLPNDRFSAERPEGSISTLTIQRTEQRDSAMYRCASSLDAWSGETQYFGPGTRLLVL.

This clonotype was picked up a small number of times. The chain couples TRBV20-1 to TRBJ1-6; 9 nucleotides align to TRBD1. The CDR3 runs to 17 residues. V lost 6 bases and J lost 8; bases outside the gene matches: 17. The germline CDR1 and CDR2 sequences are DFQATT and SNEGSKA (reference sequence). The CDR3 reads CSARLSRLQGAHSPLHF. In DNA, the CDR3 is TGCAGTGCCCGACTCAGTCGATTACAGGGGGCTCATTCACCCCTCCACTTT.

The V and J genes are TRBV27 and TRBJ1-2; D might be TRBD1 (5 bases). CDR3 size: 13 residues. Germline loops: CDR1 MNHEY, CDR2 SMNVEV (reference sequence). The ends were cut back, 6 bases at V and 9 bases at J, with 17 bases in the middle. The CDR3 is CASSSDRLWSYTF. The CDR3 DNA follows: TGTGCCAGCAGCTCTGACAGACTATGGAGCTACACCTTC.

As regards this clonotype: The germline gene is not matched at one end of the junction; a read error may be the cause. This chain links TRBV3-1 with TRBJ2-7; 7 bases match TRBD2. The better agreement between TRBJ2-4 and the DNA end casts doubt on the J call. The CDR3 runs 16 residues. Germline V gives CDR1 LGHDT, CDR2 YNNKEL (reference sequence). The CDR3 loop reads CAGSQARVGRMNIQYF. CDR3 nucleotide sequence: TGTGCCGGCAGCCAAGCGAGGGTCGGGAGGATGAACATTCAGTACTTC.

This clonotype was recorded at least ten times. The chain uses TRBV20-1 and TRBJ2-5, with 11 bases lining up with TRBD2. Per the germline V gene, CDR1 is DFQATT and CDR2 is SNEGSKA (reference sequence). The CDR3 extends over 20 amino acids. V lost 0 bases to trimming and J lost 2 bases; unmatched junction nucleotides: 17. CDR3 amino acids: CSARDPVGWGTSGAQETQYF. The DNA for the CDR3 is TGCAGTGCTAGAGATCCTGTCGGGTGGGGGACTAGCGGTGCTCAAGAGACCCAGTACTTC.

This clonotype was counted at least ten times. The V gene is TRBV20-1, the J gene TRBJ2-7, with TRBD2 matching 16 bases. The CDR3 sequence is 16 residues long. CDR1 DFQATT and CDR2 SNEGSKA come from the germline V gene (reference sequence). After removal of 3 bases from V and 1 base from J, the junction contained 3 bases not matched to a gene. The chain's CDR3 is CSARGTSGRESYEQYF. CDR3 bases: TGCAGTGCTAGGGGGACTAGCGGGAGGGAGTCCTACGAGCAGTACTTC.

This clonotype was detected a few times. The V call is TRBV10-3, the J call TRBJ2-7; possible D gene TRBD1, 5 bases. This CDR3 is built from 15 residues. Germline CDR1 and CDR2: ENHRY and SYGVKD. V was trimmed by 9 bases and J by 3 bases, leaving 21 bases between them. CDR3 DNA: TGTGCCATATCGGAAGGAGACAGATCCTACTACGAGCAGTACTTC. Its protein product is CAISEGDRSYYEQYF.

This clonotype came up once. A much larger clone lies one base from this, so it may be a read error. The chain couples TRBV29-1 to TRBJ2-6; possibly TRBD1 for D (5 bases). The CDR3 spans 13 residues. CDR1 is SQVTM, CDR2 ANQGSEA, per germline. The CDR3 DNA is TGCAGCGTTGGACAGTCTGGGGCCAACGTCCGGACTTTC. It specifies CSVGQSGANVRTF.

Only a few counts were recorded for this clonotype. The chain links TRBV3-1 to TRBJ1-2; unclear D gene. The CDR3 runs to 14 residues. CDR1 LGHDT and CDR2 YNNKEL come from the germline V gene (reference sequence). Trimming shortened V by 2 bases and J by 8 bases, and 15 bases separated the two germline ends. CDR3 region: CASSQIRTWRGYTF. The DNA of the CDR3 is TGTGCCAGCAGCCAAATCCGGACGTGGCGGGGCTACACCTTC. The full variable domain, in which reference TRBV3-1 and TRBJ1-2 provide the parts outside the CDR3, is DTAVSQTPKYLVTQMGNDKSIKCEQNLGHDTMYWYKQDSKKFLKIMFSYNNKELIINETVPNRFSPKSPDKAHLNLHINSLELGDSAVYFCASSQIRTWRGYTFGSGTRLTVV.

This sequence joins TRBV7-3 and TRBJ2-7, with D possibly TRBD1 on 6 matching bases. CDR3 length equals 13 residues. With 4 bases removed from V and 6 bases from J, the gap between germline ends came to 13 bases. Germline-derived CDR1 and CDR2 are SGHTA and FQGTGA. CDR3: CASSSDSRGEQYF. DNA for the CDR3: TGTGCCAGCAGCTCCGATAGCAGGGGCGAGCAGTACTTC.

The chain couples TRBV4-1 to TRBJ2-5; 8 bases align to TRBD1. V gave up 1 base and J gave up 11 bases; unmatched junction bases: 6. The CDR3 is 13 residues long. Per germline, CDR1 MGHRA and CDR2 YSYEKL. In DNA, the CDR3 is TGCGCCAGCAGCCAAGGACAGGGGCATGAGCAGTACTTC. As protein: CASSQGQGHEQYF.

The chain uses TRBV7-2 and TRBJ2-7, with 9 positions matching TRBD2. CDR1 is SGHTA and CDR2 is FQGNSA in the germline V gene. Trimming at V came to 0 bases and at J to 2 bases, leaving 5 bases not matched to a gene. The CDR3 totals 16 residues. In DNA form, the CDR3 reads TGTGCCAGCAGCTTAGCGCAGGGCGGGGGGGCCTACGAGCAGTACTTC. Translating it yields CASSLAQGGGAYEQYF.

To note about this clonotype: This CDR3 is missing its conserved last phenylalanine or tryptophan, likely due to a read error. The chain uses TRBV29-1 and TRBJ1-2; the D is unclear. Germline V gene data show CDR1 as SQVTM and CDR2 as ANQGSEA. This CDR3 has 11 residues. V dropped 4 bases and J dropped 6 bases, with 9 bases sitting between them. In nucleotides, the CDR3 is TGCAGCGTTGGAGGTGTGGATGGCTACACCGTC. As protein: CSVGGVDGYTV.

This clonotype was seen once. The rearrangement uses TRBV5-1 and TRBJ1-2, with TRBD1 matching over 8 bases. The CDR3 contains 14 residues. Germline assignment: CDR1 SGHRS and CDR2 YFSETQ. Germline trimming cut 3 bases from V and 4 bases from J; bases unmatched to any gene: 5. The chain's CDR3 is CASSWDRLAYGYTF. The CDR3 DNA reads TGCGCCAGCAGCTGGGACAGGCTCGCCTATGGCTACACCTTC. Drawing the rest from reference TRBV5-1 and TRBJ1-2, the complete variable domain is KAGVTQTPRYLIKTRGQQVTLSCSPISGHRSVSWYQQTPGQGLQFLFEYFSETQRNKGNFPGRFSGRQFSNSRSEMNVSTLELGDSALYLCASSWDRLAYGYTFGSGTRLTVV.

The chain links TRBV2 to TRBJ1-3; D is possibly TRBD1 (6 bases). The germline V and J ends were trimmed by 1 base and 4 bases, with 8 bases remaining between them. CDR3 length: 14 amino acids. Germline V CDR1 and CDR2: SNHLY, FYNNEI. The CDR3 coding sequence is TGTGCCAGCAGTGAAGGTGGGGGCGGAAACACCATATATTTT. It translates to CASSEGGGGNTIYF.

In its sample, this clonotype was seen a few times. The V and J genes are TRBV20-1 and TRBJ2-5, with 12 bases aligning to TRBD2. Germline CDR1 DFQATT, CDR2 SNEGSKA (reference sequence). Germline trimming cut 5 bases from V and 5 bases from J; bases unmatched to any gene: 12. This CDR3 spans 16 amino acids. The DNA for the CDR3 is TGCAGTGCTTATCTCGCTAGCGGGGGGGCCTGGGAGACCCAGTACTTC. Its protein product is CSAYLASGGAWETQYF.